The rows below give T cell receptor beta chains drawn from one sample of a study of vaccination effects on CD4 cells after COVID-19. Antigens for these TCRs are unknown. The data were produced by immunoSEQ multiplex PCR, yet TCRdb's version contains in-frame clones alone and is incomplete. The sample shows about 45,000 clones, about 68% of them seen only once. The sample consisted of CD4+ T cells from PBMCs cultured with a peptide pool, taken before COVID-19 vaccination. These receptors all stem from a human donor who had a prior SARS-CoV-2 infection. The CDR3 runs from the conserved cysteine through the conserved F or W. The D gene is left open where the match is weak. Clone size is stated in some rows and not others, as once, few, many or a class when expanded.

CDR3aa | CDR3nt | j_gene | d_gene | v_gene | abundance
CASSYHLAGDYNEQFF | TGTGCCAGCAGTTACCACCTAGCGGGAGATTACAATGAGCAGTTCTTC | TRBJ2-1 | TRBD2 | TRBV6-5 | NA
CASALRGMAGELFF | TGTGCCAGCGCACTCAGGGGAATGGCCGGGGAGCTGTTTTTT | TRBJ2-2 | NA | TRBV7-9 | few
CASSPQGYEQYF | TGTGCCAGCAGCCCCCAGGGCTACGAGCAGTACTTC | TRBJ2-7 | NA | TRBV27 | NA
CAISEWIGQGAHEQYF | TGTGCCATCAGTGAGTGGATTGGACAGGGGGCCCACGAGCAGTACTTC | TRBJ2-7 | TRBD1 | TRBV10-3 | NA
CASSPGQGRMNTEAFF | TGTGCCAGCAGCCCTGGACAGGGGCGTATGAACACTGAAGCTTTCTTT | TRBJ1-1 | TRBD1 | TRBV7-2 | NA
CASRPGTSGSNEQFF | TGCGCCAGCAGACCCGGGACTAGCGGGAGCAATGAGCAGTTCTTC | TRBJ2-1 | TRBD2 | TRBV5-1 | NA
CASKKTGGGTEAFF | TGCGCCAGTAAAAAGACAGGGGGCGGCACTGAAGCTTTCTTT | TRBJ1-1 | TRBD1 | TRBV4-1 | NA
CASSVEGQYGYTF | TGTGCCAGCAGCGTAGAGGGCCAGTATGGCTACACCTTC | TRBJ1-2 | NA | TRBV9 | few
CASSLDPGNYGYTF | TGCGCCAGCAGCTTGGATCCGGGAAACTATGGCTACACCTTC | TRBJ1-2 | NA | TRBV5-1 | NA
CASSLSRTEEKLFF | TGTGCCAGCAGCTTGAGCCGGACTGAAGAAAAACTGTTTTTT | TRBJ1-4 | NA | TRBV5-6 | NA
CASSLGEGPETQYF | TGCGCCAGCAGCTTGGGGGAGGGTCCGGAGACCCAGTACTTC | TRBJ2-5 | TRBD2 | TRBV5-1 | NA
CASTPGGQRSKAQYF | TGTGCCAGCACCCCAGGGGGCCAGCGGTCAAAGGCCCAGTACTTC | TRBJ2-5 | TRBD1 | TRBV4-2 | NA
CAISAGASGGTDTQYF | TGTGCCATCAGTGCAGGAGCGAGTGGGGGCACAGATACGCAGTATTTT | TRBJ2-3 | NA | TRBV10-3 | NA
CASSLANATGQQPQHF | TGCGCCAGCAGCTTGGCAAACGCGACAGGGCAACAGCCCCAGCATTTT | TRBJ1-5 | TRBD1 | TRBV5-1 | NA
CASSLPLTYEQYF | TGTGCCAGCAGTCTTCCCTTAACCTACGAGCAGTACTTC | TRBJ2-7 | NA | TRBV2 | NA
CASSAVLAGELEQFF | TGTGCCAGCAGTGCTGTCCTAGCGGGAGAACTTGAGCAGTTCTTC | TRBJ2-1 | TRBD2 | TRBV2 | NA
CAWDGLAGAGEQFF | TGTGCCTGGGATGGACTAGCGGGGGCGGGTGAGCAGTTCTTC | TRBJ2-1 | TRBD2 | TRBV30 | NA
CASKKDRGGYEQYF | TGTGCCAGCAAAAAGGACAGGGGGGGCTACGAGCAGTACTTC | TRBJ2-7 | TRBD1 | TRBV2 | NA
CATSRAGVYEQYF | TGTGCCACCAGCAGGGCGGGGGTCTACGAGCAGTACTTC | TRBJ2-7 | TRBD2 | TRBV15 | NA
CASSQVRGGQPQHF | TGTGCCAGCAGCCAAGTACGTGGGGGGCAGCCCCAGCATTTT | TRBJ1-5 | NA | TRBV3-1/TRBV3-2 | NA
CASSPSTAGGEKLFF | TGTGCTAGCAGCCCGTCGACGGCCGGGGGCGAAAAACTGTTTTTT | TRBJ1-4 | NA | TRBV7-7 | NA
CASSFHSNEQFF | TGTGCCAGCAGTTTTCATTCCAATGAGCAGTTCTTC | TRBJ2-1 | NA | TRBV28 | few
CSVEMGTGGAYEQYF | TGCAGCGTTGAGATGGGGACAGGGGGAGCCTACGAGCAGTACTTC | TRBJ2-7 | TRBD1 | TRBV29-1 | NA
CASSQGGGSYNEQFF | TGTGCCAGCAGCCAGGGCGGCGGTTCCTACAATGAGCAGTTCTTC | TRBJ2-1 | NA | TRBV11-3 | NA
CASSRRWISADEQFF | TGTGCCAGCAGCCGTCGGTGGATTTCTGCGGATGAGCAGTTCTTC | TRBJ2-1 | NA | TRBV7-2 | few
CASSPGTGAYNEQFF | TGTGCCAGCAGCCCCGGTACGGGCGCCTACAATGAGCAGTTCTTC | TRBJ2-1 | NA | TRBV11-2 | few
CASSSSGSYTDTQYF | TGTGCCAGCAGTTCTAGCGGGTCGTACACAGATACGCAGTATTTT | TRBJ2-3 | TRBD2 | TRBV2 | NA
CASSPYPGGIHNEQFF | TGTGCCAGCTCACCATATCCGGGAGGGATACACAATGAGCAGTTCTTC | TRBJ2-1 | TRBD2 | TRBV18 | NA
CASSILGLRNTIYF | TGTGCCAGTAGTATTTTGGGACTGAGAAACACCATATATTTT | TRBJ1-3 | NA | TRBV19 | NA
CASSTGVRHYGYTF | TGTGCCAGCAGTACCGGGGTGAGACACTATGGCTACACCTTC | TRBJ1-2 | NA | TRBV6-5 | NA
CASSPARGIHSNQPQHF | TGTGCCAGCAGCCCTGCGAGAGGGATACATAGCAATCAGCCCCAGCATTTT | TRBJ1-5 | NA | TRBV5-8 | NA
CASSQVDLVVTDTQYF | TGCGCCAGCAGCCAAGTCGACCTGGTTGTCACAGATACGCAGTATTTT | TRBJ2-3 | NA | TRBV4-1 | few
CASSLERGHSGANVLTF | TGTGCCAGCAGCTTAGAGAGGGGACACTCTGGGGCCAACGTCCTGACTTTC | TRBJ2-6 | NA | TRBV11-3 | NA
CASSRRTPTYEQYF | TGTGCCAGCAGTCGACGTACACCGACCTACGAGCAGTACTTC | TRBJ2-7 | NA | TRBV3-1/TRBV3-2 | few
CASSYVRGEIAFF | TGTGCCAGCAGTTACGTTCGTGGGGAGATAGCTTTCTTT | TRBJ1-1 | NA | TRBV6-5 | NA
CASSRQSSYNEQFF | TGCGCCAGCAGCCGACAGAGCTCCTACAATGAGCAGTTCTTC | TRBJ2-1 | NA | TRBV4-3 | NA
CASRTSGRGDPGELFF | TGTGCCAGCAGGACTAGCGGGAGAGGGGACCCCGGGGAGCTGTTTTTT | TRBJ2-2 | TRBD2 | TRBV27 | NA
CATSRDSFNTEAFF | TGTGCCACCAGCAGAGACAGTTTTAACACTGAAGCTTTCTTT | TRBJ1-1 | NA | TRBV15 | NA
CASGRQSEAFF | TGTGCCAGTGGCCGGCAGTCTGAAGCTTTCTTT | TRBJ1-1 | NA | TRBV19 | NA
CASSPTPTGEKLFF | TGTGCCAGCAGTCCGACCCCGACGGGTGAAAAACTGTTTTTT | TRBJ1-4 | NA | TRBV2 | NA
CASSLDRAGELFF | TGTGCCAGCAGCTTAGATAGGGCTGGGGAACTGTTTTTT | TRBJ1-4 | NA | TRBV11-2 | NA
CASSSGDADTQYF | TGTGCCAGCAGTTCAGGGGATGCAGATACGCAGTATTTT | TRBJ2-3 | NA | TRBV9 | NA
CASSRVGVGGYEQYF | TGTGCCAGCAGCAGAGTGGGAGTGGGGGGCTACGAGCAGTACTTC | TRBJ2-7 | NA | TRBV5-4 | NA
CASSSSGGSPDTQYF | TGCGCCAGCAGCAGCTCTGGAGGTTCCCCAGATACGCAGTATTTT | TRBJ2-3 | NA | TRBV5-1 | NA
CASSYGTGGVEQYF | TGTGCCAGCAGTTACGGGACAGGGGGCGTCGAGCAGTACTTC | TRBJ2-7 | TRBD1 | TRBV7-9 | NA
CASSQVGFDYGYTF | TGTGCCAGCAGCCAAGTGGGGTTCGACTATGGCTACACCTTC | TRBJ1-2 | NA | TRBV3-1/TRBV3-2 | few
CASSRGQGGSSYEQYF | TGTGCCAGCAGCCGCGGACAGGGCGGGAGCTCCTACGAGCAGTACTTC | TRBJ2-7 | NA | TRBV5-4 | NA